This entry lists 24 T cell receptor beta chains sequenced from one sample in a study of blood T cell repertoires in COVID-19. The method was immunoSEQ multiplex PCR; TCRdb's version includes in-frame clones alone and lacks a portion of them. The data show about 76,000 clones, 70% to 90% seen once. The source material was peripheral blood. The receptors derive from a man in his 60s with COVID-19, enrolled during active disease.

This clone was seen just once. This chain uses TRBV5-6 with TRBJ1-6; D remains ambiguous. From germline, CDR1 is SGHDT and CDR2 YYEEEE. The CDR3 loop spans 12 amino acids. V lost 1 base to trimming and J lost 8 bases, with 4 bases between them. The CDR3 sequence: CASSLFDSPLHF. In DNA, the CDR3 is TGTGCCAGCAGCTTGTTCGATTCACCCCTCCACTTT. The full variable domain, with the rest looked up from reference TRBV5-6 and TRBJ1-6, is DAGVTQSPTHLIKTRGQQVTLRCSPKSGHDTVSWYQQALGQGPQFIFQYYEEEERQRGNFPDRFSGHQFPNYSSELNVNALLLGDSALYLCASSLFDSPLHFGNGTRLTVT.

V is TRBV21-1 and J is TRBJ1-4; no DNA check was done on the table's D call, TRBD1. TRBV21-1 is tagged as a pseudogene. The CDR3 consists of 14 residues. The CDR3 is CASSYDRGEEKLFF. In DNA form, the CDR3 reads TGTGCCAGCAGCTACGACAGGGGAGAGGAAAAACTGTTTTTT.

The chain links TRBV10-1 to TRBJ2-2; tentatively, D is TRBD1 (6 bases). This CDR3 has 12 amino acids. From germline, CDR1 is WNHNN and CDR2 SYGVQD (reference sequence). Between the trimmed V and J ends, which lost 5 bases and 5 bases, there was a span of 6 bases. In DNA form, the CDR3 reads TGCGCCAGCAGTACAGGGACCGGGGAGCTGTTTTTT. It encodes CASSTGTGELFF.

The V gene is TRBV24-1, the J gene TRBJ1-1; 10 bases map to TRBD1. Per the germline V gene, CDR1 is KGHDR and CDR2 is SFDVKD. With 3 bases clipped from V and 3 bases from J, the junction kept 0 bases outside the gene matches. CDR3 size: 14 residues. The CDR3 DNA sequence: TGTGCCACCAGTGATGGACAGGGGGACACTGAAGCTTTCTTT. This translates into CATSDGQGDTEAFF.

This clone has a single count. The rearrangement links TRBV10-2 to TRBJ2-2, with 10 positions matching TRBD2. CDR1 WSHSY and CDR2 SAAADI come from the germline V gene. Losses at the gene ends were 6 bases for V and 7 bases for J; bases not matched to a gene: 5. The CDR3 sequence is 14 residues long. The DNA for the CDR3 is TGCGCCAGCAGGTCCAGGACTAGCGGCGGGGAGCTGTTTTTT. Its protein is CASRSRTSGGELFF.

The chain recombines TRBV11-1 with TRBJ2-7; 8 bases line up with TRBD1. Losses at the gene ends were 5 bases for V and 4 bases for J; bases not matched to a gene: 7. CDR1 is SGHAT and CDR2 is FQDESV in the germline V gene (reference sequence). The CDR3 is 14 residues long. The CDR3 here is CASSPTGARYEQYF. The CDR3 DNA reads as TGTGCCAGCAGCCCGACAGGGGCTCGGTACGAGCAGTACTTC.

This sequence joins TRBV19 and TRBJ1-3; 9 bases align to TRBD1. Germline V lookup: CDR1 LNHDA, CDR2 SQIVND (reference sequence). V gave up 5 bases and J gave up 3 bases; unmatched junction bases: 2. This CDR3 region has 14 residues. DNA of the CDR3: TGTGCCAGTAGTTGGACAGGGGATGGAAACACCATATATTTT. Amino acids: CASSWTGDGNTIYF.

V gene TRBV5-1 combines with J gene TRBJ1-5; 8 positions match TRBD1. Trimming removed 0 bases from V and 6 bases from J; junction bases left unmatched: 5. Germline V lookup: CDR1 SGHRS, CDR2 YFSETQ. The CDR3 is made up of 15 amino acids. In nucleotides, the CDR3 is TGCGCCAGCAGCTTGGGGCAGGGGGCTGCTCAGCCCCAGCATTTT. This encodes CASSLGQGAAQPQHF.

The J gene is TRBJ2-7, the V gene TRBV21-1; no check of the table's D call, TRBD2, against the DNA was made. TRBV21-1 is annotated as a pseudogene. This CDR3 is 20 amino acids long. The CDR3 sequence is CASSKGGVVLAGGRSYEQYF. CDR3 bases: TGTGCCAGCAGCAAAGGGGGGGTTGTACTAGCGGGAGGAAGGTCCTACGAGCAGTACTTC.

In its sample, this clone was seen once. The chain uses TRBV5-6 and TRBJ2-1; D is undetermined. In germline, CDR1 is SGHDT, CDR2 YYEEEE. The CDR3 length is 14 residues. The V and J ends lost 0 bases and 4 bases respectively, with 8 bases between them. This CDR3 is CASSLARIYNEQFF. The CDR3 DNA reads as TGTGCCAGCAGCTTGGCGCGCATATACAATGAGCAGTTCTTC.

The V and J genes are TRBV2 and TRBJ1-1; 7 nucleotides match TRBD1. V gave up 7 bases and J gave up 10 bases; unmatched junction bases: 9. The CDR3 is 12 residues long. Germline V gene sequence: CDR1 SNHLY, CDR2 FYNNEI. The CDR3 region has the DNA TGTGCCAGCACCAGGGACAGTGGTGGAGCTTTCTTT. This gives the protein CASTRDSGGAFF.

CDR3 nucleotides: TGTGCCAGCAGCTCGGGACTAGCGGGAGCTCCCACCGGGGAGCTGTTTTTT. Its protein product is CASSSGLAGAPTGELFF. The J gene is TRBJ2-2, the V gene TRBV11-2; 14 positions match TRBD2. Germline lookup yields CDR1 SGHAT and CDR2 FQNNGV. The CDR3 is made up of 17 amino acids. V was pared by 4 bases and J by 4 bases, with 5 bases of the junction left unmatched.

This clone was picked up one time. The rearrangement joins TRBV11-3 to TRBJ2-1, with 11 bases that match TRBD1. V lost 4 bases and J lost 7; bases outside the gene matches: 15. Germline lookup yields CDR1 SGHNT and CDR2 YENEEA. The length of the CDR3 is 18 residues. For the CDR3, the DNA is TGTGCCAGCAGCTCCGGAGTGGTACGGGACAGGGGGATTAATGAGCAGTTCTTC. Protein product: CASSSGVVRDRGINEQFF.

This sequence joins TRBV5-1 and TRBJ2-7; the D call may be TRBD1 or TRBD2 (9 bases each). The CDR3 is made up of 17 amino acids. The ends were cut back, 5 bases at V and 0 bases at J, with 21 bases in the middle. The germline V gene encodes CDR1 SGHRS and CDR2 YFSETQ. The CDR3, as DNA: TGCGCCAGCAGTCGGACAGGGGTTAGCGGGAGCTCCTACGAGCAGTACTTC. It translates to CASSRTGVSGSSYEQYF.

The chain couples TRBV7-3 to TRBJ2-1; a possible D gene is TRBD1 (5 bases). Germline lookup yields CDR1 SGHTA and CDR2 FQGTGA. V gave up 1 base and J gave up 7 bases, with 14 bases separating them. The CDR3 is made up of 15 amino acids. CDR3 in amino acids: CASSLNQGLDNEQFF. In nucleotides, the CDR3 is TGTGCCAGCAGCTTAAATCAGGGCTTGGATAATGAGCAGTTCTTC.

This clone was counted a single time. This chain connects TRBV27 to TRBJ1-6; 7 nucleotides align to TRBD1. The CDR3 has 14 residues. Germline V gives CDR1 MNHEY, CDR2 SMNVEV (reference sequence). Trimming at V came to 3 bases and at J to 7 bases, leaving 3 bases not matched to a gene. The CDR3 loop is CASSFGQENSPLHF. The CDR3 DNA follows: TGTGCCAGCAGTTTCGGACAGGAGAATTCACCCCTCCACTTT.

This chain uses TRBV9 with TRBJ1-2; possible D gene TRBD1, 5 bases. The V end was cut by 0 bases, the J end by 6 bases, with 15 bases between. Germline CDR1 reads SGDLS; CDR2 reads YYNGEE. The CDR3 covers 15 residues. DNA for the CDR3: TGTGCCAGCAGCGTAGGGGTTAAGGGGAGGCATGGCTACACCTTC. It translates to CASSVGVKGRHGYTF. Complete variable domain (other parts from reference TRBV9 and TRBJ1-2): DSGVTQTPKHLITATGQRVTLRCSPRSGDLSVYWYQQSLDQGLQFLIQYYNGEERAKGNILERFSAQQFPDLHSELNLSSLELGDSALYFCASSVGVKGRHGYTFGSGTRLTVV.

This chain uses TRBV19 with TRBJ1-5; possible D gene TRBD1, 6 bases. The CDR3 totals 16 residues. V dropped 4 bases and J dropped 6 bases, with 19 bases sitting between them. Germline-derived CDR1 and CDR2 are LNHDA and SQIVND (reference sequence). This chain's CDR3 is CASSTLTGMPSQPQHF. For the CDR3, the DNA is TGTGCCAGTAGTACACTAACAGGGATGCCCAGTCAGCCCCAGCATTTT.

The chain combines TRBV19 with TRBJ1-2; 9 nucleotides agree with TRBD1. Germline V gene data show CDR1 as LNHDA and CDR2 as SQIVND (reference sequence). Unmatched junction bases numbered 8, after V lost 5 bases and J lost 13 bases. The CDR3 runs to 12 residues. CDR3 bases: TGTGCCAGTAGTCAGGACAGGGGCCTCGGCACCTTC. This gives the protein CASSQDRGLGTF.

The chain carries TRBV3-1 (or the pseudogene TRBV3-2) and TRBJ1-1, with 11 bases aligning to TRBD1. Germline V gives CDR1 LGHDT, CDR2 YNNKEL (reference sequence). CDR3 length: 16 amino acids. J lost 6 bases, V lost 4 bases, and 10 bases had no gene match. The CDR3 coding sequence is TGTGCCAGCAGCCCAGGACAGGGGGCGGGGGACGCTGAAGCTTTCTTT. Its translation is CASSPGQGAGDAEAFF.

The chain joins TRBV12-3 or TRBV12-4 to TRBJ2-1; 7 bases are a match to TRBD2. The V gene end was trimmed by 3 bases and the J gene end by 10 bases; junction bases not matched to a gene: 6. This CDR3 has 13 amino acids. The CDR3 sequence is CASSLREWFEQFF. In DNA, the CDR3 is TGTGCCAGCAGTTTGCGGGAGTGGTTCGAGCAGTTCTTC.

The chain combines TRBV5-6 with TRBJ1-2; no clear D. The CDR3 spans 15 residues. Germline values: CDR1 SGHDT, CDR2 YYEEEE. Trimming stripped 4 bases from V and 6 bases from J, with 19 bases between. CDR3 in DNA: TGTGCCAGCAGCCCGGGAGGAGTAGTTGAGAATGGCTACACCTTC. Protein sequence: CASSPGGVVENGYTF.

The chain carries TRBV10-3 and TRBJ1-6; 8 nucleotides agree with TRBD1. Germline CDR1 reads ENHRY; CDR2 reads SYGVKD. The J segment lost 8 bases and the V segment lost 3 bases, leaving 15 bases of the junction unmatched. The CDR3 covers 18 residues. Here the CDR3 reads CAISESGVPGQEYSPLHF. CDR3 nucleotides: TGTGCCATCAGTGAATCCGGGGTTCCGGGACAGGAGTATTCACCCCTCCACTTT.

V is TRBV18 and J is TRBJ1-1; D is perhaps TRBD1 (6 bases). CDR1 is KGHSH and CDR2 is LQKENI in the germline V gene. CDR3 length: 14 residues. Trimming took 2 bases from V and 7 from J, leaving 14 bases between them. CDR3: CASSPIARGYEAFF. For the CDR3, the DNA is TGTGCCAGCTCACCAATCGCCAGGGGTTATGAAGCTTTCTTT.